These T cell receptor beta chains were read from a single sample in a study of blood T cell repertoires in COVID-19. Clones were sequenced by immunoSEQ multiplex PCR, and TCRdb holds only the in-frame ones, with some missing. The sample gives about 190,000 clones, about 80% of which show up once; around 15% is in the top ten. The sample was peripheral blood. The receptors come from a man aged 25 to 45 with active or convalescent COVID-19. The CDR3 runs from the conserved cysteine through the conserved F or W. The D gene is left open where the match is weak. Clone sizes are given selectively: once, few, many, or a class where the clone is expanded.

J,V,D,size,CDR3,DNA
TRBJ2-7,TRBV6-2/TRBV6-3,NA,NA,CASSYPQSRTALSYEQYF,TGTGCCAGCAGTTACCCCCAGAGCCGGACAGCGCTCTCCTACGAGCAGTACTTC
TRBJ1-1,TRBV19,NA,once,CASSPRAMNTEAFF,TGTGCCAGTAGTCCCAGGGCCATGAACACTGAAGCTTTCTTT
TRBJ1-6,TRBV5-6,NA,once,CASSRGVLDSPLHF,TGTGCCAGCAGCCGGGGGGTATTGGACTCACCCCTCCACTTT
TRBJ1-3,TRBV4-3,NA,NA,CASSQEMSSGNTIYF,TGCGCCAGCAGCCAAGAGATGAGCTCTGGAAACACCATATATTTT
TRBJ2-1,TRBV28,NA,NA,CASTLPGGEQFF,TGTGCCAGCACCCTCCCTGGAGGGGAGCAGTTCTTC
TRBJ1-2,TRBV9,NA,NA,CASSVAPGEQFYGYTF,TGTGCCAGCAGCGTAGCCCCGGGGGAGCAATTCTATGGCTACACCTTC
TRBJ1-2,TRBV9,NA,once,CASSVDAAANYGYTF,TGTGCCAGCAGCGTAGACGCGGCAGCTAACTATGGCTACACCTTC
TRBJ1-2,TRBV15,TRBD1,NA,CATSFRWGQGDGYTF,TGTGCCACCAGCTTCCGCTGGGGACAGGGTGATGGCTACACCTTC
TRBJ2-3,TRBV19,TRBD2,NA,CASSWDYSTTSTDTQYF,TGTGCCAGTAGTTGGGACTACTCAACCACTAGCACAGATACGCAGTATTTT
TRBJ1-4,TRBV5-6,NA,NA,CASSLGRLGGKLFF,TGTGCCAGCAGCTTAGGACGCCTGGGGGGAAAACTGTTTTTT
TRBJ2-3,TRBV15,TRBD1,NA,CATSRDRGTGGVNTQYF,TGTGCCACCAGCAGAGATCGAGGGACAGGGGGCGTGAATACGCAGTATTTT
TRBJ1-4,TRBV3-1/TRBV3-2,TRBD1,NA,CASRPGTATEKLFF,TGTGCCAGCAGGCCGGGGACAGCTACTGAAAAACTGTTTTTT
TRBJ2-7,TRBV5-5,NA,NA,CASSHPGRGRYEQYF,TGTGCCAGCAGCCACCCGGGCAGGGGACGCTACGAGCAGTACTTC
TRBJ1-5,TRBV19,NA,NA,CASSIGPGWPQHF,TGTGCCAGTAGTATTGGGCCTGGGTGGCCCCAGCATTTT
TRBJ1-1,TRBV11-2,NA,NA,CATKPGLGNTEAFF,TGTGCCACCAAACCGGGATTGGGGAACACTGAAGCTTTCTTT
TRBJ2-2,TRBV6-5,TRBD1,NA,CASRVPGQGSGELFF,TGTGCCAGCAGAGTCCCGGGACAGGGGTCCGGGGAGCTGTTTTTT
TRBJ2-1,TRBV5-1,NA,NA,CASSLSRGSVNEQFF,TGCGCCAGCAGCTTGTCGAGGGGGTCGGTCAATGAGCAGTTCTTC
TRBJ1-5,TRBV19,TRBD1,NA,CASTAIQGANQPQHF,TGTGCCAGTACCGCGATACAGGGGGCGAATCAGCCCCAGCATTTT
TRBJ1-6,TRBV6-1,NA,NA,CASSDPGSNSPLHF,TGTGCCAGCAGTGATCCCGGGAGCAATTCACCCCTCCACTTT
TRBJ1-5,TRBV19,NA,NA,CASSIGGQGRQPQHF,TGTGCCAGTAGTATAGGGGGGCAGGGACGGCAGCCCCAGCATTTT
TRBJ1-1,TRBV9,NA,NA,CASTPRGRGGSNTEAFF,TGTGCCAGCACCCCGAGGGGACGCGGGGGCTCGAACACTGAAGCTTTCTTT
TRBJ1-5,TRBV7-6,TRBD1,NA,CASSLRTGRDQPQHF,TGTGCCAGCAGCCTTAGGACAGGGAGGGATCAGCCCCAGCATTTT
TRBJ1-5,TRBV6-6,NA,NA,CASSWAGDGNQPQHF,TGTGCCAGCAGCTGGGCGGGTGATGGCAATCAGCCCCAGCATTTT
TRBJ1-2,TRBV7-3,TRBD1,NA,CASSLDRGRDGYTF,TGTGCCAGCAGCTTAGACAGGGGTAGGGATGGCTACACCTTC
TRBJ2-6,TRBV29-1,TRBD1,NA,CSVGQGPSGANVLTF,TGCAGCGTGGGACAGGGCCCCTCTGGGGCCAACGTCCTGACTTTC
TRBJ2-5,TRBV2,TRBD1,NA,CASSRRKTGGRETQYF,TGTGCCAGCAGTCGACGTAAGACAGGGGGCCGGGAGACCCAGTACTTC
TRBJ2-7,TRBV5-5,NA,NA,CASSSGFEQYF,TGTGCCAGCAGCTCAGGGTTCGAGCAGTACTTC
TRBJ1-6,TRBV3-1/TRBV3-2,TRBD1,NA,CASHRGYNSPLHF,TGTGCCAGCCACAGGGGCTATAATTCACCCCTCCACTTT
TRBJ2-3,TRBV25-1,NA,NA,CASSDGLGADTQYF,TGTGCCAGCAGTGACGGCCTCGGGGCAGATACGCAGTATTTT
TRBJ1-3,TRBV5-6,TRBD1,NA,CASSLSGIGTGAGNTIYF,TGTGCCAGCAGCTTGAGCGGCATAGGGACAGGGGCTGGAAACACCATATATTTT
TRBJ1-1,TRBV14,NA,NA,CASSPGGSYNTEAFF,TGTGCCAGCAGCCCTGGCGGGAGTTATAACACTGAAGCTTTCTTT
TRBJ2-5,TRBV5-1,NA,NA,CASGGSGETQYF,TGCGCCAGCGGGGGGAGTGGGGAGACCCAGTACTTC
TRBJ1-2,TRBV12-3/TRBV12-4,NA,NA,CASSLPGVGYTF,TGTGCCAGCAGTTTACCAGGGGTAGGCTACACCTTC
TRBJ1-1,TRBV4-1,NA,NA,CASSEEGGHSNTEAFF,TGCGCCAGCAGCGAAGAGGGGGGGCATTCGAACACTGAAGCTTTCTTT
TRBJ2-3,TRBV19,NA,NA,CASSSLGGGPDTQYF,TGTGCCAGTAGTTCCCTTGGGGGAGGCCCAGATACGCAGTATTTT
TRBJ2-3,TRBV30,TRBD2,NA,CAWSGSSGGADTQYF,TGTGCCTGGAGTGGGTCTAGCGGGGGGGCAGATACGCAGTATTTT
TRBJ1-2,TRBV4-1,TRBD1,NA,CASSQARRTGTHGYTF,TGCGCCAGCAGCCAAGCGCGCAGGACAGGGACGCATGGCTACACCTTC
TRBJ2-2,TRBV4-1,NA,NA,CASSHRTADTGELFF,TGCGCCAGCAGCCACAGGACAGCTGATACCGGGGAGCTGTTTTTT
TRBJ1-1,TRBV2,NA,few,CASSPSRGERVEAFF,TGTGCCAGCAGCCCTTCCCGGGGGGAACGGGTTGAAGCTTTCTTT
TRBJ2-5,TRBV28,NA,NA,CASSSQGLGDETQYF,TGTGCCAGCAGTTCCCAAGGACTTGGCGACGAGACCCAGTACTTC
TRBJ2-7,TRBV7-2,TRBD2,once,CASSLAGLAIEQYF,TGTGCCAGCAGCTTAGCGGGACTAGCGATCGAGCAGTACTTC
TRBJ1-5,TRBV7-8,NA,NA,CASILGGVGSNQPQHF,TGTGCCAGCATCCTCGGCGGGGTGGGGAGCAATCAGCCCCAGCATTTT
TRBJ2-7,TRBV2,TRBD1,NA,CASSVRDRATYEQYF,TGTGCCAGCAGTGTCCGGGACAGGGCGACCTACGAGCAGTACTTC
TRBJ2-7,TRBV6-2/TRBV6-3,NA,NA,CASSYSSHRNYEQYF,TGTGCCAGCAGTTACTCTAGTCACAGGAACTACGAGCAGTACTTC
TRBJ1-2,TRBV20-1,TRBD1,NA,CSASLAGTGPNYGYTF,TGCAGTGCTAGTCTTGCTGGGACAGGCCCTAACTATGGCTACACCTTC
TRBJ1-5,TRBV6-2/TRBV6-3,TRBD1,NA,CASSWGTGDQPQHF,TGTGCCAGCAGTTGGGGGACAGGGGACCAGCCCCAGCATTTT
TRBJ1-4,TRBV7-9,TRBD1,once,CASKQGASEKLFF,TGTGCCAGCAAACAGGGGGCTAGCGAAAAACTGTTTTTT
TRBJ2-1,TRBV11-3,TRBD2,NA,CASSGGVGRVGEQFF,TGTGCCAGCAGCGGGGGGGTCGGACGGGTAGGTGAGCAGTTCTTC
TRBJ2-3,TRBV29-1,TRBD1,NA,CSVTAQKGTGVHWFSDTQYF,TGCAGCGTTACCGCTCAGAAGGGGACAGGGGTGCATTGGTTTTCAGATACGCAGTATTTT
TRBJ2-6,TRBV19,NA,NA,CASRGSAEAGANVLTF,TGTGCCAGTAGAGGGTCAGCGGAAGCTGGGGCCAACGTCCTGACTTTC
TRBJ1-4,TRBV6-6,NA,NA,CASRYQGTNEKLFF,TGTGCCAGCAGATACCAGGGAACTAATGAAAAACTGTTTTTT